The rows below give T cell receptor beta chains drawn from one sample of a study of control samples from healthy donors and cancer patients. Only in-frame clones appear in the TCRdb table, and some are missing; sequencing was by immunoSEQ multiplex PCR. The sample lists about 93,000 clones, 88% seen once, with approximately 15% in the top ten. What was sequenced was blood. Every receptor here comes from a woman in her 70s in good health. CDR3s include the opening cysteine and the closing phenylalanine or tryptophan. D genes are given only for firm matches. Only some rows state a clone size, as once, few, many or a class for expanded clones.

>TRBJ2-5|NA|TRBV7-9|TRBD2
CASSPAGGAAETQYF
TGTGCCAGCAGCCCAGCGGGGGGGGCCGCAGAGACCCAGTACTTC
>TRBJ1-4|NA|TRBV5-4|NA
CASSSGSIDEKLFF
TGTGCCAGCAGCTCGGGCAGCATCGATGAAAAACTGTTTTTT
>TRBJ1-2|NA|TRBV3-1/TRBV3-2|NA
CASSQGTAVANYGYTF
TGTGCCAGCAGCCAAGGTACGGCTGTAGCTAACTATGGCTACACCTTC
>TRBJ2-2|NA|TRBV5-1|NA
CASSLGTARTTGELFF
TGCGCCAGCAGCTTGGGGACCGCCCGGACGACCGGGGAGCTGTTTTTT
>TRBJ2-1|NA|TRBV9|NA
CASSEARRAVSSYNEQFF
TGTGCCAGCAGCGAGGCCCGCCGCGCGGTTAGCTCCTACAATGAGCAGTTCTTC
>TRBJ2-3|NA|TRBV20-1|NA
CSAPHLGTQYF
TGCAGTGCCCCCCACTTGGGCACGCAGTATTTT
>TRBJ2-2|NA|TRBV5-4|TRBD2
CASSSAGGWTGELFF
TGTGCCAGCAGCTCAGCGGGAGGGTGGACCGGGGAGCTGTTTTTT
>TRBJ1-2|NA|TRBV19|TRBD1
CASNSFGTDYGYTF
TGTGCCAGTAATAGTTTCGGGACAGACTATGGCTACACCTTC
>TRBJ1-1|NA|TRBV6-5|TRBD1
CASRQGATEAFF
TGTGCCAGCAGACAGGGGGCCACTGAAGCTTTCTTT
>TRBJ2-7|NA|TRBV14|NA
CASSRFHGPGTPQTHYEQYF
TGTGCCAGCAGCCGCTTCCATGGCCCGGGGACACCTCAAACCCACTACGAGCAGTACTTC
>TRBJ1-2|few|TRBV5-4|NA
CASSLFHSNYGYTF
TGTGCCAGCAGCTTGTTTCACTCTAACTATGGCTACACCTTC
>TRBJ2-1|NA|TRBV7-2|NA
CASSSPSASSYNEQFF
TGTGCCAGCAGCTCGCCTAGCGCCAGCTCCTACAATGAGCAGTTCTTC
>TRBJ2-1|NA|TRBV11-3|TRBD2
CASSYSGRAVNEQFF
TGTGCCAGCAGCTACAGCGGGAGGGCCGTTAATGAGCAGTTCTTC
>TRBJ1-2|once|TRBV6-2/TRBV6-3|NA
CASSPGSIGYTF
TGTGCCAGCAGCCCAGGTTCGATAGGCTACACCTTC
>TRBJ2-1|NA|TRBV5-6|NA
CASSRDDEQFF
TGTGCCAGCAGCCGAGACGATGAGCAGTTCTTC
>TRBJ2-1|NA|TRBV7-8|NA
CASSYPSSSYNEQFF
TGTGCCAGCAGCTACCCCTCGAGCTCCTACAATGAGCAGTTCTTC
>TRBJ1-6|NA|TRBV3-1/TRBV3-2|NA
CASSQEDGGTYSPLHF
TGTGCCAGCAGCCAAGAAGATGGGGGAACATATTCACCCCTCCACTTT
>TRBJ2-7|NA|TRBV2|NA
CASRSSYEQYF
TGTGCCAGCAGGTCCTCCTACGAGCAGTACTTC
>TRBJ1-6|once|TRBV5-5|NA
CASSLSGGGDNSPLHF
TGTGCCAGCAGCTTGTCTGGGGGTGGGGATAATTCACCCCTCCACTTT
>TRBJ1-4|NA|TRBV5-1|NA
CASSWDRNEKLFF
TGCGCCAGCAGTTGGGACCGTAATGAAAAACTGTTTTTT
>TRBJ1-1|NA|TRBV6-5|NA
CASSSIRGGTEAFF
TGTGCCAGCAGTTCTATTCGGGGGGGCACTGAAGCTTTCTTT
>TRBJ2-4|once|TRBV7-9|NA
CASSLFGEAKNIQYF
TGTGCCAGCAGCTTATTCGGAGAGGCCAAAAACATTCAGTACTTC
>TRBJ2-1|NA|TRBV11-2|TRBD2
CASSPGLAGGRNEQFF
TGTGCCAGCAGCCCGGGACTAGCGGGAGGAAGGAATGAGCAGTTCTTC
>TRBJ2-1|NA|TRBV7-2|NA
CASSSQVNEQFF
TGTGCCAGCAGCTCTCAGGTTAATGAGCAGTTCTTC
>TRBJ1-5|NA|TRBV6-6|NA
CASSHTRANQPQHF
TGTGCCAGCAGTCATACTCGGGCAAATCAGCCCCAGCATTTT
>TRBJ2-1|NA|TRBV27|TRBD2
CASSLRATSGGAGEQFF
TGTGCCAGCAGTCTAAGGGCGACTAGCGGGGGGGCGGGTGAGCAGTTCTTC
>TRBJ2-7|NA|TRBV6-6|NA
CATTPGPYEQYF
TGTGCCACCACACCGGGCCCCTACGAGCAGTACTTC
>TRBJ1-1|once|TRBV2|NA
CASSEELENTEAFF
TGTGCCAGCAGTGAAGAACTGGAGAACACTGAAGCTTTCTTT
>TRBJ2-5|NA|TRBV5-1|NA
CASSLVPGHQETQYF
TGCGCCAGCAGCTTGGTACCGGGCCACCAAGAGACCCAGTACTTC
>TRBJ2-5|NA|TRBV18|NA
CASSLGRSPQETQYF
TGTGCCAGCTCACTGGGTCGGAGCCCCCAAGAGACCCAGTACTTC
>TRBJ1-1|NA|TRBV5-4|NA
CASRTRNTEAFF
TGTGCCAGCAGAACTAGGAACACTGAAGCTTTCTTT
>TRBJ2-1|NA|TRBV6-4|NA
CASSESIPGLGEQFF
TGTGCCAGCAGTGAATCCATCCCGGGACTGGGAGAGCAGTTCTTC
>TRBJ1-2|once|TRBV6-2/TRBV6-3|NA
CASSNPTGTSRGYTF
TGTGCCAGCAGCAACCCCACCGGGACCTCGAGGGGCTACACCTTC
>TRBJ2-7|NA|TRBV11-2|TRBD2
CASSPGTSGRVRSSYEQYF
TGTGCCAGCAGCCCGGGGACTAGCGGGAGGGTCCGAAGCTCCTACGAGCAGTACTTC
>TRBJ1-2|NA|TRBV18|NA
CASSPPSYGYTF
TGTGCCAGCTCACCTCCTTCCTATGGCTACACCTTC
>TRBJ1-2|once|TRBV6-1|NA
CASSETEGYGYTF
TGTGCCAGCAGTGAAACTGAGGGCTATGGCTACACCTTC
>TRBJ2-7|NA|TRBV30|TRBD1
CAWSRDRGDEQYF
TGTGCCTGGAGCCGGGACAGGGGGGACGAGCAGTACTTC
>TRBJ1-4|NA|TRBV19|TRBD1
CASSIVRTGGNEKLFF
TGTGCCAGTAGTATCGTCCGGACAGGGGGAAATGAAAAACTGTTTTTT
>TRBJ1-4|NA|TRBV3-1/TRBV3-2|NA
CASSRDSVLGAREKLFF
TGTGCCAGCAGCCGGGATTCGGTGTTGGGGGCGCGTGAAAAACTGTTTTTT
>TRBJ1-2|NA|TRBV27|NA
CASSLSRAYGYTF
TGTGCCAGCAGTTTAAGCAGGGCCTATGGCTACACCTTC
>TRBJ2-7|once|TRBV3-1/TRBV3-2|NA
CASSQGNSGNEQYF
TGTGCCAGCAGCCAAGGAAATAGCGGAAACGAGCAGTACTTC
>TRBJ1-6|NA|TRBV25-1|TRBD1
CASRASGTGNSPLHF
TGTGCCAGCAGAGCCAGCGGGACAGGGAATTCACCCCTCCACTTT
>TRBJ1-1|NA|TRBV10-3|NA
CAINLRLSAFMNTEAFF
TGTGCCATCAACCTCAGGTTAAGTGCGTTCATGAACACTGAAGCTTTCTTT
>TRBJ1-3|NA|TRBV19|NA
CASSIGVLGAARNTIYF
TGTGCCAGTAGTATAGGTGTGCTCGGAGCCGCTCGAAACACCATATATTTT
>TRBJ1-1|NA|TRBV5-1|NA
CASSLESGGMAEAFF
TGCGCCAGCAGCTTGGAGTCGGGGGGTATGGCTGAAGCTTTCTTT
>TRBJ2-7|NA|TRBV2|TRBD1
CASSAGGGYEQYF
TGTGCCAGCAGTGCAGGGGGCGGCTACGAGCAGTACTTC
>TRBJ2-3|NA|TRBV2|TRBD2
CASIRFSGTNTDTQYF
TGTGCCAGCATAAGGTTTAGCGGGACAAACACAGATACGCAGTATTTT
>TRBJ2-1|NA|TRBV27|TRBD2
CASSIFPLSAGVHNEQFF
TGTGCCAGCAGTATTTTCCCCCTATCAGCGGGGGTCCACAATGAGCAGTTCTTC
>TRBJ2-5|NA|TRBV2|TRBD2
CASSALRLAGGETQYF
TGTGCCAGCAGTGCCCTACGACTAGCGGGAGGGGAGACCCAGTACTTC
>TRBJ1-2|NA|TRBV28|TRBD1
CASTPLRQGNYGYTF
TGTGCCAGCACCCCCCTCAGACAGGGCAACTATGGCTACACCTTC
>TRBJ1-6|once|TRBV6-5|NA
CASHLLDNSPLHF
TGTGCCAGCCACCTATTGGATAATTCACCCCTCCACTTT
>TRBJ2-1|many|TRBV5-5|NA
CASSPRTVHNEQFF
TGTGCCAGCAGCCCGCGGACTGTCCACAATGAGCAGTTCTTC
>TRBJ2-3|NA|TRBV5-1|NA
CASSLVGSTDTQYF
TGCGCCAGCAGCTTGGTCGGGAGCACAGATACGCAGTATTTT
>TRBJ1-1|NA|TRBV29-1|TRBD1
CSGKDREAFF
TGCAGCGGAAAGGACAGGGAAGCTTTCTTT